In its sample, the clone carrying this TCR beta chain was seen once. This CDR3 is 15 amino acids long. J was trimmed by 5 bases and V by 5 bases; bases with no gene match: 9. The germline V gene encodes CDR1 MNHEY and CDR2 SMNVEV (reference sequence). This sample is part of a study of blood T cell repertoires in COVID-19. Study-wide context: Sites in the United States, Italy and Spain provided acute and convalescent COVID-19 samples.

The method was immunoSEQ multiplex PCR; TCRdb's version includes in-frame clones alone and lacks a portion of them. The sample lists roughly 190,000 clones, 70% to 90% occurring once. The chain couples TRBV27 to TRBJ2-5; 9 positions agree with TRBD1. The sequenced sample was peripheral blood. The receptor was isolated from a human donor in a cohort sampled during active COVID-19. The CDR3 loop reads CASSPRDRAWETQYF. CDR3 nucleotide sequence: TGTGCCAGCAGTCCGCGGGACAGGGCTTGGGAGACCCAGTACTTC.